A selection of T cell receptor beta chains follows, all from one sample in a study of shared clonotypes between healthy human individuals. The table came from immunoSEQ multiplex PCR; TCRdb's copy has only in-frame clones and leaves some out. The sample records 2 million to 3 million clones, 93% being singletons. What was sequenced was naive CD4+ T cells from PBMCs. All receptors derive from a man between 18 and 35 years old in good health. Some clones in this sample may be carry-over from other donors' samples. CDR3s include the opening cysteine and the closing phenylalanine or tryptophan. A D gene is named only where the DNA matches it firmly. Clone sizes are given selectively: once, few, many, or a class where the clone is expanded.

J | D | size | V | DNA | CDR3
TRBJ2-7 | NA | NA | TRBV18 | TGTGCCAGCTCACCGGGGGGCTCCTACGAGCAGTACTTC | CASSPGGSYEQYF
TRBJ1-5 | NA | once | TRBV7-8 | TGTGCCAGCAGCTTAGCGGGGAATAGCAATCAGCCCCAGCATTTT | CASSLAGNSNQPQHF
TRBJ2-1 | NA | NA | TRBV6-1 | TGTGCCAGCAGTGAAATAGTCGGATTAGCGGTGGGCAATGAGCAGTTCTTC | CASSEIVGLAVGNEQFF
TRBJ2-1 | NA | NA | TRBV6-5 | TGTGCCAGCAGGTCCTCAGGGACCTACAATGAGCAGTTCTTC | CASRSSGTYNEQFF
TRBJ1-4 | NA | NA | TRBV7-6 | TGTGCCAGCAGCCCCCGGAGGGAGGGAGAAAAACTGTTTTTT | CASSPRREGEKLFF
TRBJ2-7 | NA | NA | TRBV29-1 | TGCAGCGTTGAAGGCGTGTTCGAGAGGGAGCAGTACTTC | CSVEGVFEREQYF
TRBJ2-1 | NA | NA | TRBV5-6 | TGTGCCAGCAGCTTTGGGACGGAGTGGGGGCAGTTCTTC | CASSFGTEWGQFF
TRBJ1-2 | NA | NA | TRBV9 | TGTGCCAGCAGCCCTACCCGTTGGGGGGATGGCTACACCTTC | CASSPTRWGDGYTF
TRBJ1-1 | NA | NA | TRBV7-8 | TGTGCCAGCACCATGGTTGAACGAGGAACTGAAGCTTTCTTT | CASTMVERGTEAFF
TRBJ1-1 | TRBD1 | NA | TRBV28 | TGTGCCAGCAGTCCCTACAGGGGGAAGACTGAAGCTTTCTTT | CASSPYRGKTEAFF
TRBJ1-5 | NA | few | TRBV18 | TGTGCCAGCTCACGGGAGACGGACAATCAGCCCCAGCATTTT | CASSRETDNQPQHF
TRBJ1-1 | NA | NA | TRBV7-2 | TGTGCCAGCAGCTTCGGCCGGGGGGATGAAGCTTTCTTT | CASSFGRGDEAFF
TRBJ2-7 | TRBD2 | once | TRBV13 | TGTGCCAGCAGCTTAGGTCTAGCGGGGTTCAAGTACTTC | CASSLGLAGFKYF
TRBJ2-3 | TRBD2 | NA | TRBV27 | TGTGCCAGCCGCCCCCCTAGCGGGAGGGCCATAGATACGCAGTATTTT | CASRPPSGRAIDTQYF
TRBJ2-1 | NA | NA | TRBV11-3 | TGTGCCAGCAGCCCCCAGGGGACTGACTACAATGAGCAGTTCTTC | CASSPQGTDYNEQFF
TRBJ2-7 | TRBD2 | NA | TRBV6-1 | TGTGCCAGCAGCGACGGACTAGCGGGGGGCGAGCAGTACTTC | CASSDGLAGGEQYF
TRBJ2-7 | NA | once | TRBV2 | TGTGCCAGTGCCGTAGCGGCCTACGAGCAGTACTTC | CASAVAAYEQYF
TRBJ2-6 | NA | NA | TRBV5-6 | TGTGCCAGCAGCTTGACAGGGAACTCTGGGGCCAACGTCCTGACTTTC | CASSLTGNSGANVLTF
TRBJ1-4 | NA | NA | TRBV5-1 | TGCGCCAGCAGCTTTAATGAGGTCGGGCGGGGAGATGAAAAACTGTTTTTT | CASSFNEVGRGDEKLFF
TRBJ2-3 | NA | NA | TRBV5-1 | TGCGCCAGCAGCTTTAGCCTCCGCACAGATACGCAGTATTTT | CASSFSLRTDTQYF
TRBJ1-1 | NA | NA | TRBV6-5 | TGTGCCAGCAGTTACGCAGACTACAGGGACACTGAAGCTTTCTTT | CASSYADYRDTEAFF
TRBJ2-5 | TRBD1 | once | TRBV9 | TGTGCCAGCAGCGTACTCCCGGGACAGGGTGGGGAGACCCAGTACTTC | CASSVLPGQGGETQYF
TRBJ2-2 | TRBD2 | NA | TRBV5-1 | TGCGCCAGCAGCTACCTAGCGGGAGAATCCGGGGAGCTGTTTTTT | CASSYLAGESGELFF
TRBJ2-7 | NA | NA | TRBV29-1 | TGCAGCGTTGAAGGGGGGTCGGTCTACGAGCAGTACTTC | CSVEGGSVYEQYF
TRBJ2-2 | TRBD1 | NA | TRBV7-3 | TGTGCCTCCAGGGACAGCCGGACCGGGGAGCTGTTTTTT | CASRDSRTGELFF
TRBJ2-3 | NA | NA | TRBV5-1 | TGCGCCAGCAGCTTGGCCAGGATTCTAACAGATACGCAGTATTTT | CASSLARILTDTQYF
TRBJ1-2 | TRBD1 | NA | TRBV19 | TGTGCCAGTAGCCCCGGGACAGCGATTACCTATGGCTACACCTTC | CASSPGTAITYGYTF
TRBJ2-1 | NA | NA | TRBV19 | TGTGCCAGTAGCGTGATGGGCGGGCCCTCCTACAATGAGCAGTTCTTC | CASSVMGGPSYNEQFF
TRBJ2-1 | TRBD2 | NA | TRBV28 | TGTGCCACCCAAGGGGCGGGAGCAACGCGGGAGCAGTTCTTC | CATQGAGATREQFF
TRBJ2-3 | TRBD1 | NA | TRBV18 | TGTGCCAGCTCACCCCCTCGTAGAGGGGGCTACACAGATACGCAGTATTTT | CASSPPRRGGYTDTQYF
TRBJ1-2 | TRBD1 | NA | TRBV5-4 | TGTGCCAGCAGCTTGGTAGGGGGCGGTTTGAACTATGGCTACACCTTC | CASSLVGGGLNYGYTF
TRBJ1-4 | NA | NA | TRBV30 | TGTGCCTGGAGTGTACTTCAGGGCAGACTGTTTTTT | CAWSVLQGRLFF